Following are 21 T cell receptor beta chains from one sample sequenced in a study of response to subunit inactivated influenza vaccine. TCRdb reprocessed the RT-PCR reads via MiXCR and lists one record per CDR3 protein. The repertoire consists of about 780,000 distinct CDR3 sequences, with approximately 17% occurring once and the leading ten covering under 13%. The input for sequencing was PBMCs from blood, taken 5 days after vaccination. The origin of the receptors is a man aged 50 to 60 who received an inactivated influenza vaccine.

V is TRBV12-3 or TRBV12-4 and J is TRBJ2-5; 10 nucleotides match TRBD1. V dropped 6 bases and J dropped 4; count of bases not matched to a gene: 8. The CDR3 runs to 15 residues. CDR3: CASSMGQGLAETQYF. The DNA of the CDR3 is TGTGCCAGCAGCATGGGACAGGGGCTGGCAGAGACCCAGTACTTC.

V gene TRBV12-3 or TRBV12-4 combines with J gene TRBJ2-1, with 11 bases matching TRBD2. V was pared by 3 bases and J by 12 bases, with 7 bases of the junction left unmatched. This CDR3 has 14 amino acids. CDR3 DNA sequence: TGTGCCAGCAGTTTCACCGGAGGGACTAGCGGGCAGTTCTTC. Translation: CASSFTGGTSGQFF.

This clonotype has just a few counts. The junction and the germline gene differ at one end; a read error may be behind it. The CDR3 DNA sequence: TGTGCCAGCAGCTCCTCCGGGACAGAAGAAAATTTC. Protein product: CASSSSGTEENF. This rearrangement joins TRBV7-9 to TRBJ1-2; 7 nucleotides match TRBD1. Per germline, CDR1 SEHNR and CDR2 FQNEAQ (reference sequence). This CDR3 region has 12 residues.

The chain joins TRBV7-9 to TRBJ2-3, with D possibly being TRBD1 or TRBD2 (5 bases each). CDR3 length equals 15 residues. V was trimmed by 8 bases and J by 6 bases, leaving 21 bases between them. Germline CDR1 reads SEHNR; CDR2 reads FQNEAQ (reference sequence). CDR3 nucleotides: TGTGCCAGCCTGACACTGTCCGGGACCAGGGATACGCAGTATTTT. Encoded protein: CASLTLSGTRDTQYF. Together with reference TRBV7-9 and TRBJ2-3, the CDR3 gives the full variable domain: DTGVSQNPRHKITKRGQNVTFRCDPISEHNRLYWYRQTLGQGPEFLTYFQNEAQLEKSRLLSDRFSAERPKGSFSTLEIQRTEQGDSAMYLCASLTLSGTRDTQYFGPGTRLTVL.

A few counts support this clonotype. The chain links TRBV12-3 or TRBV12-4 to TRBJ2-4; the D gene is possibly TRBD2 (6 bases). V lost 0 bases to trimming and J lost 11 bases, with 14 bases between them. The CDR3 length is 14 residues. CDR3 nucleotide sequence: TGTGCCAGCAGTTTAGCGGGCGGGGTAATGGTTCAGTACTTC. Its translation is CASSLAGGVMVQYF.

The chain is built from TRBV10-3 and TRBJ1-1; tentative D call: TRBD1 (5 bases). Trimming took off 4 bases at V and 1 base at J, with 13 bases between the two ends. The germline CDR1 and CDR2 sequences are ENHRY and SYGVKD. The CDR3 is made up of 15 amino acids. The DNA of the CDR3 is TGTGCCATCAGTGCCCTGGGGGGAGCGAACACTGAAGCTTTCTTT. Residues: CAISALGGANTEAFF.

This chain connects TRBV4-2 to TRBJ2-6; 11 bases map to TRBD2. V lost 4 bases, J lost 1 base, and 12 bases stayed unmatched. CDR1 and CDR2 (germline): LGHNA, YNFKEQ. CDR3 length: 20 amino acids. As DNA, the CDR3 is TGTGCCAGCAGCCCCTACGGACTAGCGGGCGACTCTTCTGGGGCCAACGTCCTGACTTTC. Translating gives CASSPYGLAGDSSGANVLTF.

V usage is TRBV6-2 or TRBV6-3 and J usage is TRBJ2-7; no reliable D call. Trimming shortened V by 0 bases and J by 3 bases, and 9 bases separated the two germline ends. The germline V gene has CDR1 MNHEY and CDR2 SVGEGT. CDR3 length: 14 residues. CDR3 sequence reads: CASSYSRILYEQYF. DNA for the CDR3: TGTGCCAGCAGTTACTCTCGGATACTCTACGAGCAGTACTTC.

This chain uses TRBV9 with TRBJ2-1; TRBD2 agrees at 10 bases. V shed 4 bases, J shed 3 bases, and the junction held 10 bases outside the gene matches. Germline V gene data show CDR1 as SGDLS and CDR2 as YYNGEE. There are 17 residues in the CDR3. As DNA, the CDR3 is TGTGCCAGCAGCCACTCCCTCCTAGCGGGGGTCTACAATGAGCAGTTCTTC. This encodes CASSHSLLAGVYNEQFF.

This sequence joins TRBV10-1 and TRBJ1-5, with 12 bases matching TRBD1. V lost 7 bases, J lost 2 bases, and 6 bases stayed unmatched. The CDR3 totals 16 residues. The germline CDR1 and CDR2 sequences are WNHNN and SYGVQD (reference sequence). Here the CDR3 reads CASTGTGGLRNQPQHF. Written as DNA, the CDR3 is TGCGCCAGCACCGGGACAGGGGGCCTCCGCAATCAGCCCCAGCATTTT.

This chain uses TRBV11-2 with TRBJ2-2; D is uncertain. V lost 1 base and J lost 11, with 17 bases in between. CDR1 is SGHAT and CDR2 is FQNNGV in the germline V gene. The CDR3 totals 15 residues. DNA of the CDR3: TGTGCCAGCAGCTTAGTGTCCCCACGACCGGTAGAGCTGTTTTTT. As protein: CASSLVSPRPVELFF.

This chain links TRBV24-1 with TRBJ2-3, with 8 bases aligning to TRBD1. The V segment lost 10 bases and the J segment 4 bases; nucleotides outside the gene matches: 3. The CDR3 is 12 amino acids. Germline values: CDR1 KGHDR, CDR2 SFDVKD. CDR3 residues: CATGTGPDTQYF. CDR3 coding DNA: TGTGCCACGGGGACAGGTCCAGATACGCAGTATTTT.

Points on this clonotype: Since a much larger clone is just one base distant, this may be a read error. V gene TRBV28 combines with J gene TRBJ2-2; D remains unclear. CDR1 is MDHEN, CDR2 SYDVKM, per germline. The CDR3 length is 12 residues. Trimming pared 3 bases from V and 6 bases from J, leaving 5 bases between. CDR3 DNA sequence: TGTGCCAGCAGTTTTCCCGCCGGGGAGCTGTTTTTT. It translates to CASSFPAGELFF. The full variable domain, with the rest looked up from reference TRBV28 and TRBJ2-2, is DVKVTQSSRYLVKRTGEKVFLECVQDMDHENMFWYRQDPGLGLRLIYFSYDVKMKEKGDIPEGYSVSREKKERFSLILESASTNQTSMYLCASSFPAGELFFGEGSRLTVL.

This rearrangement joins TRBV5-4 to TRBJ2-1; 11 bases are a match to TRBD1. This CDR3 is 16 amino acids long. V was pared by 0 bases and J by 7 bases, with 6 bases of the junction left unmatched. Germline CDR1 reads SGHNT; CDR2 reads YYREEE (reference sequence). CDR3 residues: CASSLGHGTGGNEQFF. CDR3 in DNA: TGTGCCAGCAGCTTGGGGCATGGGACAGGGGGAAATGAGCAGTTCTTC.

This clonotype was counted only a few times. The chain recombines TRBV20-1 with TRBJ2-1, with D possibly being TRBD2 (5 bases). This CDR3 has 17 residues. Germline V gene data show CDR1 as DFQATT and CDR2 as SNEGSKA (reference sequence). V was clipped by 0 bases and J by 0 bases, with 15 bases between them. The chain's CDR3 is CSARDQAGVDSYNEQFF. The CDR3, as DNA: TGCAGTGCTAGAGATCAGGCGGGCGTAGACTCCTACAATGAGCAGTTCTTC.

This clonotype came up a few times. This chain links TRBV4-2 with TRBJ2-1, with 10 bases identical to TRBD2. Germline loops: CDR1 LGHNA, CDR2 YNFKEQ. The CDR3 runs 16 residues. V lost 4 bases to trimming and J lost 8 bases; unmatched junction nucleotides: 11. The CDR3 DNA sequence: TGTGCCAGCAGCCCCCAGAAATTAGCGGGGGGCTATGAGCAGTTCTTC. Amino acid sequence: CASSPQKLAGGYEQFF.

The CDR3 DNA follows: TGTGCCAGCAGCTTAGTTAGCGCCACTGAGCAGTTCTTC. It codes for CASSLVSATEQFF. The chain recombines TRBV5-5 with TRBJ2-1; possible D gene TRBD2, 5 bases. CDR1 is SGHKS and CDR2 is YYEKEE in the germline V gene (reference sequence). The CDR3 totals 13 residues. V was trimmed by 2 bases and J by 9 bases, leaving 12 bases between them.

This clonotype was seen a few times. The CDR3 is CSVQSPGLLFF. Written as DNA, the CDR3 is TGCAGCGTGCAGAGTCCGGGACTACTATTCTTC. The gene calls are TRBV29-1 and TRBJ2-1, with 7 bases aligning to TRBD2. The length of the CDR3 is 11 residues. Germline V CDR1 and CDR2: SQVTM, ANQGSEA. V gave up 6 bases and J gave up 16 bases; unmatched junction bases: 12.

The gene calls are TRBV5-1 and TRBJ2-7; a weak D match, TRBD2 (6 bases). This CDR3 contains 14 residues. CDR1 SGHRS and CDR2 YFSETQ come from the germline V gene. Trimming shortened V by 3 bases and J by 6 bases, and 16 bases separated the two germline ends. CDR3 sequence (DNA): TGCGCCAGCAGCTATGCGGAGGGTACTATCGAGCAGTACTTC. Protein: CASSYAEGTIEQYF.

This clonotype was seen repeatedly, ten times or more. The rearrangement uses TRBV6-2 or TRBV6-3 and TRBJ2-1, with TRBD2 as a possible D gene (7 bases). With 0 bases removed from V and 1 base from J, the gap between germline ends came to 10 bases. The CDR3 has 16 residues. The germline V gene has CDR1 MNHEY and CDR2 SVGEGT. CDR3 DNA sequence: TGTGCCAGCAGTTACTCGGCGGGGGCATCCTACAATGAGCAGTTCTTC. Protein product: CASSYSAGASYNEQFF.

J is TRBJ2-1 and V is TRBV4-2; D may correspond to TRBD1 or TRBD2 (5 bases each). This CDR3 is 18 amino acids long. Germline CDR1 is LGHNA and CDR2 is YNFKEQ. The V end lost 1 base, the J end lost 4 bases, and 20 bases lay between the germline ends. The CDR3 nucleotides read TGTGCCAGCAGCCAAGCGAGTGGGGAGTGGCAGGGTTACAATGAGCAGTTCTTC. Translation gives CASSQASGEWQGYNEQFF.